Here is one T cell receptor beta chain with its context. Only in-frame clones appear in the TCRdb table, and some are missing; sequencing was by immunoSEQ multiplex PCR. Of approximately 150,000 clones in the sample, 85% to 95% were seen once. This specimen belongs to a study of control samples from healthy donors and cancer patients. Germline CDR1 reads SGDLS; CDR2 reads YYNGEE. The J segment lost 10 bases and the V segment lost 0 bases, leaving 12 bases of the junction unmatched. There are 15 residues in the CDR3. This sequence originates from a man in his forties or fifties in good health. Material for sequencing was blood. V gene TRBV9 combines with J gene TRBJ1-2; 7 bases match TRBD1. CDR3 loop: CASSVAAQGDRPYTF. In DNA form, the CDR3 reads TGTGCCAGCAGCGTAGCAGCCCAGGGGGATAGGCCCTACACCTTC. The full variable domain, its missing parts supplied by reference TRBV9 and TRBJ1-2, is DSGVTQTPKHLITATGQRVTLRCSPRSGDLSVYWYQQSLDQGLQFLIQYYNGEERAKGNILERFSAQQFPDLHSELNLSSLELGDSALYFCASSVAAQGDRPYTFGSGTRLTVV.